The subject of this entry is one TCR beta chain. This sample was included in a study of blood T cell repertoires in COVID-19. Study context: Acute-phase and convalescent COVID-19 samples originated in the United States, Italy and Spain. The cDNA or gDNA used as material had been derived from T cells, B-cell-depleted T cells, or PBMCs.

The CDR3 has 15 residues. Losses at the gene ends were 7 bases for V and 8 bases for J; bases not matched to a gene: 12. In germline, CDR1 is MNHEY, CDR2 SVGAGI. Seattle patients were enrolled while actively infected and followed longitudinally. Study processing details: Counts of nucleated cells, estimated from reference gene primer amplification, were obtained. Clones were sequenced by immunoSEQ multiplex PCR, and TCRdb holds only the in-frame ones, with some missing. For V, J and clone size, that table is used; D and trimming come from the DNA. The data hold about 120,000 clones, with around 90% observed a single time.

V usage is TRBV6-5 and J usage is TRBJ2-1; TRBD2 aligns across 9 bases. Sample: peripheral blood. This TCR was recovered from a woman in her fifties or sixties with COVID-19, enrolled during active disease. The CDR3, as DNA: TGTGCCAGCACCCACGGGCTAGCGGGGCTAGATGAGCAGTTCTTC. This sequence encodes CASTHGLAGLDEQFF.